This entry concerns a single T cell receptor (beta chain). The CDR3 is made up of 16 amino acids. Germline CDR1 SGHAT, CDR2 FQNNGV. V shed 1 base and J shed 4 bases, with 14 bases lying between them. Using immunoSEQ multiplex PCR, the repertoire was profiled, and TCRdb retains in-frame clones only, with some absent. The sample lists about 12,000 clones, around 94% occurring once. This sample is drawn from a study of technical replicates of blood from a few donors. Sequences were obtained from PBMCs. This receptor was taken from a human donor in good health. The chain joins TRBV11-2 to TRBJ2-1; D perhaps matches TRBD2 (6 bases). CDR3 sequence: CASSLGFSGTYNEQFF. In DNA form, the CDR3 reads TGTGCCAGCAGCTTAGGTTTTAGCGGAACATACAATGAGCAGTTCTTC.